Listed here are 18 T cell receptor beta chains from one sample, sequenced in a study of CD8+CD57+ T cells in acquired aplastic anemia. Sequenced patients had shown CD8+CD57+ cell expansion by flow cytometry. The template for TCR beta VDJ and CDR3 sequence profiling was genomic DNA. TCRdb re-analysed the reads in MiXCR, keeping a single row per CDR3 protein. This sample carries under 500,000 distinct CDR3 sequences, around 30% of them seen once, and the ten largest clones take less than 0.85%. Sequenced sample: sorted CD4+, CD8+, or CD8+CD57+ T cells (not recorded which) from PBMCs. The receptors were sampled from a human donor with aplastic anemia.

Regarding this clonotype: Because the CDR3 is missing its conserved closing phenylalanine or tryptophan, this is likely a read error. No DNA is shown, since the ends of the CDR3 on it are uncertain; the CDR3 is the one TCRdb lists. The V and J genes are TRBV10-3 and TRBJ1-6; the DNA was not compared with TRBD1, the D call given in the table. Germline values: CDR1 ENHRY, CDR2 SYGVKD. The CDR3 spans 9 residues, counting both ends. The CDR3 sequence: CAISGDSHS.

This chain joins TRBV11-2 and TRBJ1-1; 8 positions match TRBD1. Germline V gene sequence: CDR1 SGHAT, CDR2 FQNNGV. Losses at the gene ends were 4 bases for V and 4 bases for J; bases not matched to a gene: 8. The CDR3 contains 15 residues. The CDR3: CASSSYSGQGTEAFF. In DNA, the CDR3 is TGTGCCAGCAGCTCATACAGCGGACAGGGCACTGAAGCTTTCTTT. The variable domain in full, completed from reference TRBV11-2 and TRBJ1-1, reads EAGVAQSPRYKIIEKRQSVAFWCNPISGHATLYWYQQILGQGPKLLIQFQNNGVVDDSQLPKDRFSAERLKGVDSTLKIQPAKLEDSAVYLCASSSYSGQGTEAFFGQGTRLTVV.

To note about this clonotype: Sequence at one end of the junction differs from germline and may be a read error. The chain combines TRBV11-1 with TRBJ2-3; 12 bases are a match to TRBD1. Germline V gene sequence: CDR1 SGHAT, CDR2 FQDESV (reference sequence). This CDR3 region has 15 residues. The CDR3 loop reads CASSLGQGALDTQYF. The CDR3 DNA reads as TGCGCCAGCAGCTTGGGACAGGGGGCGCTTGATACGCAGTATTTT. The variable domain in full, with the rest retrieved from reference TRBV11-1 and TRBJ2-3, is EAEVAQSPRYKITEKSQAVAFWCDPISGHATLYWYRQILGQGPELLVQFQDESVVDDSQLPKDRFSAERLKGVDSTLKIQPAELGDSAMYLCASSLGQGALDTQYFGPGTRLTVL.

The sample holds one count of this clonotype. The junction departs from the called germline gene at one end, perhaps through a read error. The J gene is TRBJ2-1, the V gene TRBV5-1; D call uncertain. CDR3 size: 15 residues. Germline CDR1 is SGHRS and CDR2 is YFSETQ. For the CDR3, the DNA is TGCGCCAGCAGCTTTGGGCTCAGCTCCTACAATGTGCAGTTCTTC. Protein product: CASSFGLSSYNVQFF. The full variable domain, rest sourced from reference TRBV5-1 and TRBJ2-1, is KAGVTQTPRYLIKTRGQQVTLSCSPISGHRSVSWYQQTPGQGLQFLFEYFSETQRNKGNFPGRFSGRQFSNSRSEMNVSTLELGDSALYLCASSFGLSSYNVQFFGPGTRLTVL.

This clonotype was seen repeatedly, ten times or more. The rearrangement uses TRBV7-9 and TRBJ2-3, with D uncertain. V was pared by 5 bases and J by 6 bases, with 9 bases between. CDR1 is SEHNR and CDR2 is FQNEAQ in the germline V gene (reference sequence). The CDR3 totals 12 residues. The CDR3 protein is CASSELGDTQYF. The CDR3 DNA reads TGTGCCAGCAGCGAACTGGGGGATACGCAGTATTTT.

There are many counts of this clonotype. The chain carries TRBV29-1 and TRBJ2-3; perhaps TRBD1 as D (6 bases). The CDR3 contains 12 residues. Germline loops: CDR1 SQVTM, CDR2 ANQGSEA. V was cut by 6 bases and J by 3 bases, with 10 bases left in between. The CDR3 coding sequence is TGCAGCGTCGTACAGGGTACAGATACGCAGTATTTT. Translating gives CSVVQGTDTQYF.

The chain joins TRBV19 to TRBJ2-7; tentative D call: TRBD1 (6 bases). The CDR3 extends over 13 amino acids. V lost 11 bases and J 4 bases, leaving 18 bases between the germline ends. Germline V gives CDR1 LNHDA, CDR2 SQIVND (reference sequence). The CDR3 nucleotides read TGTGCCTGGAGTGCACCACAGGGATACGAGCAGTACTTC. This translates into CAWSAPQGYEQYF.

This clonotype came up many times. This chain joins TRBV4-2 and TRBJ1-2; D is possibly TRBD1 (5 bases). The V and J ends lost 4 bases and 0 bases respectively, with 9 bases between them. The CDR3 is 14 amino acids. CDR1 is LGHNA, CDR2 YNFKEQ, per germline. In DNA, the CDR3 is TGTGCCAGCAGCCTGGACACAGCTAACTATGGCTACACCTTC. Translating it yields CASSLDTANYGYTF.

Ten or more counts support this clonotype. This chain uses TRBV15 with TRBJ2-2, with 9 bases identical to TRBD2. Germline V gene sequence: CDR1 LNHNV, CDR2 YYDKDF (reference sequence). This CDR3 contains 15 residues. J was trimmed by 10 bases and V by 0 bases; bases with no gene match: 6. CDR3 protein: CATSRDFASGAELFF. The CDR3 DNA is TGTGCCACCAGCAGAGATTTCGCTAGCGGGGCGGAGCTGTTTTTT.

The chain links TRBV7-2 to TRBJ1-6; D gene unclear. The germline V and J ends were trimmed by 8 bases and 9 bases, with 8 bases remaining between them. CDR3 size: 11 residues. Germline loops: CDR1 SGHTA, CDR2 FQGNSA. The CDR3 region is CASGNLSPLHF. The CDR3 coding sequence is TGTGCCAGCGGGAACCTTTCACCCCTCCACTTT. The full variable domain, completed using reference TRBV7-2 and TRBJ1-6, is GAGVSQSPSNKVTEKGKDVELRCDPISGHTALYWYRQSLGQGLEFLIYFQGNSAPDKSGLPSDRFSAERTGGSVSTLTIQRTQQEDSAVYLCASGNLSPLHFGNGTRLTVT.

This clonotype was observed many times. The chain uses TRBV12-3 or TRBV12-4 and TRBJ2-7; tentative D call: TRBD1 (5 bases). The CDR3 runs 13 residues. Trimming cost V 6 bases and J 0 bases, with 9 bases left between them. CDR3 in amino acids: CASRTQDSYEQYF. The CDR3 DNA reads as TGTGCCAGCAGGACACAGGACTCCTACGAGCAGTACTTC.

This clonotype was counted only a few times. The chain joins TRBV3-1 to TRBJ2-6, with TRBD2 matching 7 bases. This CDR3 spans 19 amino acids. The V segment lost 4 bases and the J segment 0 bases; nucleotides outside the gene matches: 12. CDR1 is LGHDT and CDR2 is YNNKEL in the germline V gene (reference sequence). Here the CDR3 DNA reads TGTGCCAGCAGCCCAGACTTGGGGCGGGGGAGCTCTGGGGCCAACGTCCTGACTTTC. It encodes CASSPDLGRGSSGANVLTF. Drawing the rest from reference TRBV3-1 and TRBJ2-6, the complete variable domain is DTAVSQTPKYLVTQMGNDKSIKCEQNLGHDTMYWYKQDSKKFLKIMFSYNNKELIINETVPNRFSPKSPDKAHLNLHINSLELGDSAVYFCASSPDLGRGSSGANVLTFGAGSRLTVL.

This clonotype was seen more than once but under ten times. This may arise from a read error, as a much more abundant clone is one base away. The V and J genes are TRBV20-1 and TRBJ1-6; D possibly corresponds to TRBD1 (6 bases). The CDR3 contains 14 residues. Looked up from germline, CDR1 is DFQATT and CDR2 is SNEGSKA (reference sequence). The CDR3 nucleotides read TGCAGTGCTAATCAGGGGAGAAGGGATTCACCCTTCCACTTT. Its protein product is CSANQGRRDSPFHF.

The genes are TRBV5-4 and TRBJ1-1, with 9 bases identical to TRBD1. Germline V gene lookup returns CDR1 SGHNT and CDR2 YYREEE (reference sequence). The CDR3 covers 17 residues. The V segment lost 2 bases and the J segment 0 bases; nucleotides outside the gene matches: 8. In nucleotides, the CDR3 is TGTGCCAGCAGCTTAGGACAGGGGTCAGGGATGAACACTGAAGCTTTCTTT. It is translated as CASSLGQGSGMNTEAFF.

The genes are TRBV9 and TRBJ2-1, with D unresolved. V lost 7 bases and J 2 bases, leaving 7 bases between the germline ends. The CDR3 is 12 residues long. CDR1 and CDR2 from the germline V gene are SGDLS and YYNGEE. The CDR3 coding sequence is TGTGCCAGCTGTCGAACCTACAATGAGCAGTTCTTC. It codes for CASCRTYNEQFF.

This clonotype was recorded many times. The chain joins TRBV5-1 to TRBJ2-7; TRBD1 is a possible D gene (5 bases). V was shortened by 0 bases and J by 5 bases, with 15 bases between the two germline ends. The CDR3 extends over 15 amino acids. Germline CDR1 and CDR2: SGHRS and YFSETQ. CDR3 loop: CASSLEGQGFHEQYF. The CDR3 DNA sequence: TGCGCCAGCAGCTTGGAAGGACAAGGGTTTCACGAGCAGTACTTC. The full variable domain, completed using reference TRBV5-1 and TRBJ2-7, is KAGVTQTPRYLIKTRGQQVTLSCSPISGHRSVSWYQQTPGQGLQFLFEYFSETQRNKGNFPGRFSGRQFSNSRSEMNVSTLELGDSALYLCASSLEGQGFHEQYFGPGTRLTVT.

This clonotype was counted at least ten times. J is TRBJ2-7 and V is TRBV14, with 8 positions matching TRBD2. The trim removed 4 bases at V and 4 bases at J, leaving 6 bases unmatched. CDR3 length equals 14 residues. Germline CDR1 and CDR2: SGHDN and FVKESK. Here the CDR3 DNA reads TGTGCCAGCAGCCCCGGCGGCGGGAGGTACGAGCAGTACTTC. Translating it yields CASSPGGGRYEQYF.

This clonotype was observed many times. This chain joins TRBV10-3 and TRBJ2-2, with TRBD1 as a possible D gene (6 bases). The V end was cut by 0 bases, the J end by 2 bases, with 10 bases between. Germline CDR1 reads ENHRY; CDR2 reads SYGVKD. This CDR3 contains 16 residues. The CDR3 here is CAISESRGQNTGELFF. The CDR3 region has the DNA TGTGCCATCAGTGAGTCGAGGGGACAAAACACCGGGGAGCTGTTTTTT.